Presented here are 21 T cell receptor beta chains from one specimen sequenced in a study of radiation and T cells in renal cell carcinoma. Described time point: blood 4 weeks post-SBRT, at nephrectomy. Sample treatment: 15 Gy SBRT to primary tumor, nephrectomy 4 weeks later. TCRdb's table, derived via immunoSEQ multiplex PCR, lists solely in-frame clones and lacks some. The sample lists roughly 100,000 clones; around 80% were seen once. The sample in question was blood, obtained from a patient whose treatment included radiotherapy and nephrectomy. The source of these receptors is a man in his 60s with renal cell carcinoma.

The chain is built from TRBV5-1 and TRBJ1-4; D ambiguous. The germline V and J ends were trimmed by 4 bases and 7 bases, with 11 bases remaining between them. The CDR3 extends over 13 amino acids. Germline V CDR1 and CDR2: SGHRS, YFSETQ. The CDR3 DNA reads as TGCGCCAGCAGCCCTGAAAGAATTGAAAAACTGTTTTTT. It specifies CASSPERIEKLFF.

The chain uses TRBV28 and TRBJ1-4; D may be TRBD1 (6 bases). Germline values: CDR1 MDHEN, CDR2 SYDVKM. The ends were cut back, 3 bases at V and 12 bases at J, with 17 bases in the middle. The CDR3 has 14 residues. The CDR3 loop is CASSFGGAPGELFF. CDR3 sequence (DNA): TGTGCCAGCAGTTTCGGGGGGGCCCCCGGAGAACTGTTTTTT.

The chain joins TRBV7-8 to TRBJ2-2; TRBD2 might be the D (6 bases). The CDR3 has 16 residues. V shed 2 bases and J shed 3 bases, with 13 bases lying between them. Germline V CDR1 and CDR2: SGHVS, FQNEAQ. CDR3 in DNA: TGTGCCAGCAGCTTATCCGGGAGTAAGGACACCGGGGAGCTGTTTTTT. It specifies CASSLSGSKDTGELFF.

This chain uses TRBV18 with TRBJ2-6; possibly TRBD1 for D (6 bases). This CDR3 contains 17 residues. The ends were cut back, 3 bases at V and 0 bases at J, with 12 bases in the middle. In germline, CDR1 is KGHSH, CDR2 LQKENI. The CDR3: CASSPNTGRSGANVLTF. In nucleotides, the CDR3 is TGTGCCAGCTCACCTAACACAGGGCGCTCTGGGGCCAACGTCCTGACTTTC.

The V and J genes are TRBV7-8 and TRBJ2-3; TRBD2 aligns across 8 bases. V was clipped by 7 bases and J by 4 bases; unmatched bases: 10. The CDR3 spans 15 residues. The germline V gene has CDR1 SGHVS and CDR2 FQNEAQ. The CDR3 DNA reads TGTGCCAGCAACCTAGGGGGACTAGTTGCAGATACGCAGTATTTT. Translation gives CASNLGGLVADTQYF.

This chain connects TRBV6-6 to TRBJ2-5, with D maybe TRBD1 (7 bases). Between the trimmed V and J ends, which lost 0 bases and 9 bases, there was a span of 17 bases. This CDR3 is 15 amino acids long. CDR1 is MNHNY and CDR2 is SVGAGI in the germline V gene (reference sequence). In nucleotides, the CDR3 is TGTGCCAGCAGTTACTCGGGCAGGGGGGTGGAGGCCCAGTACTTC. The encoded protein is CASSYSGRGVEAQYF.

V and J are TRBV19 and TRBJ1-4; the D is unclear. This CDR3 has 13 amino acids. With 3 bases removed from V and 7 bases from J, the gap between germline ends came to 9 bases. Germline V gene lookup returns CDR1 LNHDA and CDR2 SQIVND (reference sequence). This CDR3 reads CASSISLLEKLFF. In DNA form, the CDR3 reads TGTGCCAGTAGTATCTCCCTACTTGAAAAACTGTTTTTT. The complete variable domain, with remaining parts taken from reference TRBV19 and TRBJ1-4, reads DGGITQSPKYLFRKEGQNVTLSCEQNLNHDAMYWYRQDPGQGLRLIYYSQIVNDFQKGDIAEGYSVSREKKESFPLTVTSAQKNPTAFYLCASSISLLEKLFFGSGTQLSVL.

This clone was recorded only once. The J gene is TRBJ2-3, the V gene TRBV5-6; no reliable D call. The CDR3 has 15 amino acids. V lost 2 bases, J lost 1 base, and 11 bases lay in between. Per the germline V gene, CDR1 is SGHDT and CDR2 is YYEEEE. This CDR3 reads CASSFALQGTDTQYF. CDR3 coding DNA: TGTGCCAGCAGCTTTGCCCTGCAGGGCACAGATACGCAGTATTTT.

V usage is TRBV7-9 and J usage is TRBJ2-5; D not resolved. The CDR3 loop spans 13 amino acids. Looked up from germline, CDR1 is SEHNR and CDR2 is FQNEAQ (reference sequence). V lost 2 bases to trimming and J lost 5 bases, with 9 bases between them. CDR3 sequence (DNA): TGTGCCAGCAGCTTAAGTGGGATGGAGACCCAGTACTTC. Protein: CASSLSGMETQYF.

Notes on this clone: Other DNA sequences from this sample encode an identical CDR3 as well. CDR3 bases: TGTGCCAGCAGTTTATCGGGCAACTATGGCTACACCTTC. Translated, it gives CASSLSGNYGYTF. The genes are TRBV27 and TRBJ1-2; unclear D gene. Germline V lookup: CDR1 MNHEY, CDR2 SMNVEV (reference sequence). V lost 0 bases and J lost 2, with 4 bases in between. The CDR3 length is 13 residues.

This chain connects TRBV5-4 to TRBJ2-3; perhaps D is TRBD1 or TRBD2 (5 bases each). The germline V and J ends were trimmed by 2 bases and 4 bases, with 14 bases remaining between them. This CDR3 has 15 residues. CDR1 is SGHNT and CDR2 is YYREEE in the germline V gene (reference sequence). CDR3 DNA: TGTGCCAGCAGCTTTGGGCCTGGGGGTTCAGATACGCAGTATTTT. Translated: CASSFGPGGSDTQYF.

This chain connects TRBV30 to TRBJ2-7; 8 bases agree with TRBD2. The germline CDR1 and CDR2 sequences are GTSNPN and SVGIG (reference sequence). This CDR3 has 14 residues. V shed 2 bases, J shed 3 bases, and the junction held 6 bases outside the gene matches. The CDR3 bases are TGTGCCTGGAGTAGAGTAGCGGGGCACTACGAGCAGTACTTC. This encodes CAWSRVAGHYEQYF.

The CDR3 nucleotides are TGTGCCAGCACATTCGGGGACGACAGGGGACTACATGGCTACACCTTC. This codes for CASTFGDDRGLHGYTF. V and J are TRBV28 and TRBJ1-2; 8 bases are a match to TRBD1. With V trimmed by 7 bases and J by 6 bases, 16 bases remained unmatched. This CDR3 comprises 16 residues. CDR1 is MDHEN and CDR2 is SYDVKM in the germline V gene.

The chain has TRBV7-6 and TRBJ2-7, with 9 bases fitting TRBD2. The CDR3 has 15 amino acids. J lost 3 bases, V lost 6 bases, and 9 bases had no gene match. Germline V CDR1 and CDR2: SGHVS, FNYEAQ. CDR3 sequence (DNA): TGTGCCAGCAGTGTAACTCTAGCGGGATACTACGAGCAGTACTTC. Its protein product is CASSVTLAGYYEQYF.

This rearrangement joins TRBV6-5 to TRBJ2-2, with TRBD2 matching 12 bases. In germline, CDR1 is MNHEY, CDR2 SVGAGI. CDR3 length: 14 residues. CDR3 nucleotide sequence: TGTGCTTGTAGCGGACTAGCGGGAATCGGGGAGCTGTTTTTT. Its translation is CACSGLAGIGELFF.

The CDR3 spells CASSPADTQYF. The CDR3, as DNA: TGTGCCAGCTCACCAGCAGATACGCAGTATTTT. The rearrangement links TRBV18 to TRBJ2-3, with D uncertain. Germline CDR1 and CDR2: KGHSH and LQKENI. The CDR3 has 11 residues. The ends were cut back, 2 bases at V and 4 bases at J, with 1 base in the middle.

The CDR3 region has the DNA TGCGCCAGCACCCCCGGGGGGCCGAACACCGGGGAGCTGTTTTTT. Amino acids: CASTPGGPNTGELFF. The rearrangement links TRBV5-1 to TRBJ2-2; tentative D call: TRBD2 (7 bases). Trimming left V 6 bases short and J 0 bases short, with 12 bases between. Germline V lookup: CDR1 SGHRS, CDR2 YFSETQ. The CDR3 runs to 15 residues.

The J gene is TRBJ1-5, the V gene TRBV27; 10 nucleotides agree with TRBD1. The J segment lost 7 bases and the V segment lost 4 bases, leaving 7 bases of the junction unmatched. The CDR3 is 15 residues long. Per the germline V gene, CDR1 is MNHEY and CDR2 is SMNVEV (reference sequence). The CDR3 reads CASSSDRGIWQPQHF. In DNA form, the CDR3 reads TGTGCCAGCAGTTCGGACAGGGGGATCTGGCAGCCCCAGCATTTT.

The chain couples TRBV19 to TRBJ2-7; D remains ambiguous. Between the trimmed V and J ends, which lost 5 bases and 3 bases, there was a span of 17 bases. The CDR3 runs 15 residues. Germline V gene sequence: CDR1 LNHDA, CDR2 SQIVND (reference sequence). The CDR3 region has the DNA TGTGCCAGTAGTTTCCTCTCCGACCAAGGCTACGAGCAGTACTTC. Translated, it gives CASSFLSDQGYEQYF.

This chain links TRBV9 with TRBJ2-1, with D tentatively TRBD2 (6 bases). This CDR3 is 13 amino acids long. Germline V gives CDR1 SGDLS, CDR2 YYNGEE. Trimming removed 0 bases from V and 5 bases from J, with 6 bases in between. CDR3 sequence reads: CASSVGGNNEQFF. CDR3 coding DNA: TGTGCCAGCAGCGTAGGCGGGAACAATGAGCAGTTCTTC.

The V and J genes are TRBV5-1 and TRBJ2-7, with D perhaps TRBD1 (5 bases). The CDR3 contains 21 residues. The V end lost 0 bases, the J end lost 1 base, and 29 bases lay between the germline ends. CDR1 is SGHRS, CDR2 YFSETQ, per germline. In nucleotides, the CDR3 is TGCGCCAGCAGCTTGGGGCAGGGAAGGGATCTATTAGCCCTGAGGTCCTACGAGCAGTACTTC. Protein: CASSLGQGRDLLALRSYEQYF.